A single sample gave rise to the 6 T cell receptor beta chains below, sequenced in a study of blood T cell repertoires in COVID-19. The data were produced by immunoSEQ multiplex PCR, yet TCRdb's version contains in-frame clones alone and is incomplete. The sample carries approximately 280,000 clones, 84% recorded once. Sequencing was carried out using peripheral blood. Receptors originate from a human donor with COVID-19, enrolled during active disease. The donor label of this sample is uncertain.

The chain combines TRBV28 with TRBJ2-7, with D maybe TRBD2 (6 bases). V lost 6 bases and J lost 2, with 14 bases in between. Germline V gene data show CDR1 as MDHEN and CDR2 as SYDVKM. CDR3 length: 14 amino acids. For the CDR3, the DNA is TGTGCCAGCAGCTGGGAGGACACTCCCTACGAGCAGTACTTC. Amino acid sequence: CASSWEDTPYEQYF. Combining the CDR3 with reference TRBV28 and TRBJ2-7 gives the whole variable domain DVKVTQSSRYLVKRTGEKVFLECVQDMDHENMFWYRQDPGLGLRLIYFSYDVKMKEKGDIPEGYSVSREKKERFSLILESASTNQTSMYLCASSWEDTPYEQYFGPGTRLTVT.

The genes are TRBV5-8 and TRBJ2-1; 8 bases agree with TRBD2. With 4 bases clipped from V and 8 bases from J, the junction kept 5 bases outside the gene matches. The CDR3 covers 13 residues. Germline V gene sequence: CDR1 SGHTS, CDR2 YDEGEE. CDR3 amino acids: CASSLRREDEQFF. The CDR3 nucleotides are TGTGCCAGCAGCCTGCGGCGGGAGGATGAGCAGTTCTTC.

The V and J genes are TRBV5-1 and TRBJ2-1, with 10 bases aligning to TRBD2. Germline loops: CDR1 SGHRS, CDR2 YFSETQ. V lost 5 bases and J lost 9; bases outside the gene matches: 11. The CDR3 spans 15 residues. The CDR3 spells CASSSWLAGDSEQFF. In nucleotides, the CDR3 is TGCGCCAGCAGTTCTTGGCTAGCGGGAGACAGTGAGCAGTTCTTC.

V is TRBV4-2 and J is TRBJ1-3; D perhaps matches TRBD1 (6 bases). The CDR3 sequence is 17 residues long. Per germline, CDR1 LGHNA and CDR2 YNFKEQ. Trimming took off 1 base at V and 2 bases at J, with 15 bases between the two ends. The CDR3 protein is CASSQVVRGKAGNTIYF. CDR3 sequence (DNA): TGTGCCAGCAGCCAAGTAGTTAGGGGGAAGGCTGGAAACACCATATATTTT.

The V and J genes are TRBV7-8 and TRBJ2-7; D is possibly TRBD1 (6 bases). Trimming took off 5 bases at V and 6 bases at J, with 29 bases between the two ends. This CDR3 has 18 residues. Germline lookup yields CDR1 SGHVS and CDR2 FQNEAQ. For the CDR3, the DNA is TGTGCCAGCAGCCCAGGGGCAGCCCCAGGTTCTACGTGGGGCGAGCAGTACTTC. It is translated as CASSPGAAPGSTWGEQYF.

The rearrangement uses TRBV11-2 and TRBJ1-1; D not resolved. V lost 2 bases and J 2 bases, leaving 6 bases between the germline ends. CDR3 length: 13 amino acids. Germline assignment: CDR1 SGHAT and CDR2 FQNNGV. The CDR3 loop is CASSLIENTEAFF. The CDR3, as DNA: TGTGCCAGCAGCTTAATAGAAAACACTGAAGCTTTCTTT.